This T cell receptor (beta chain) emerged from a study of blood T cell repertoires in COVID-19. The assay was immunoSEQ multiplex PCR, and TCRdb's table has in-frame clones only and misses some. Among 250,000 to 300,000 clones listed, over 75% were seen once. Germline CDR1 and CDR2: SEHNR and FQNEAQ (reference sequence). There are 13 residues in the CDR3. Trimming pared 4 bases from V and 4 bases from J, leaving 9 bases between. The receptor was derived from a man between 45 and 60 years old with active or convalescent COVID-19. The sample comprised peripheral blood. V gene TRBV7-9 combines with J gene TRBJ2-3; D might be TRBD2 (5 bases). The CDR3 sequence is CASSWGAADTQYF. The DNA of the CDR3 is TGTGCCAGCAGCTGGGGAGCGGCAGATACGCAGTATTTT.